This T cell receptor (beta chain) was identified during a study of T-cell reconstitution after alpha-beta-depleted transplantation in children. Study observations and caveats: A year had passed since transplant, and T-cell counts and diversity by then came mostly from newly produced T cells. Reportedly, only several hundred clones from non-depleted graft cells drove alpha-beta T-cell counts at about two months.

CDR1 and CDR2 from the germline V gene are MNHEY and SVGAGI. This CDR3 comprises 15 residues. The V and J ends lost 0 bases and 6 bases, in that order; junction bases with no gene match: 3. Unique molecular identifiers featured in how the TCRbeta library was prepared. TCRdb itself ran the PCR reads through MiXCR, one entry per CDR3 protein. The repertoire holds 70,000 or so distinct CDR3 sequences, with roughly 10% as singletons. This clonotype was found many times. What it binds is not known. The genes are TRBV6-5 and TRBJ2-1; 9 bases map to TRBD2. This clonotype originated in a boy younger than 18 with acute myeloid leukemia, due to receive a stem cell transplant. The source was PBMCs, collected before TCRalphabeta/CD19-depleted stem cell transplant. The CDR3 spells CASSYSSGRANEQFF. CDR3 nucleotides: TGTGCCAGCAGTTACTCTAGCGGGAGAGCCAATGAGCAGTTCTTC.